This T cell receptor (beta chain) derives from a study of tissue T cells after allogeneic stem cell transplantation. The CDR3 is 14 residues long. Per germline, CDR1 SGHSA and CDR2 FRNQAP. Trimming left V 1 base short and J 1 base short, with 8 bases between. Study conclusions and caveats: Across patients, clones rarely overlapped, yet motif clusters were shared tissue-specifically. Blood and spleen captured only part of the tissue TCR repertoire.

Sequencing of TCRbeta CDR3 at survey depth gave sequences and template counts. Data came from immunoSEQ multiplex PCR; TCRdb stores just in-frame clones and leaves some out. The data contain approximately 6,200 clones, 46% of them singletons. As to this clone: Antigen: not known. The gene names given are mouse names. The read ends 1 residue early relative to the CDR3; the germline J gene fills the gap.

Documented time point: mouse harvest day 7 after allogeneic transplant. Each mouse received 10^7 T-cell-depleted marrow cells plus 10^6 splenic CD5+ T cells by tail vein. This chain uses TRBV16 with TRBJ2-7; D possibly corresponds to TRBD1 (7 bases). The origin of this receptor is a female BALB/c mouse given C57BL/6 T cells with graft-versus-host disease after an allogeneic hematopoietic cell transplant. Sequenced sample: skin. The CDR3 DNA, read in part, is TGTGCAAGCAGCTTAGCAGGGGGGTCCTATGAACAGTAC. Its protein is CASSLAGGSYEQY. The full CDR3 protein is CASSLAGGSYEQYF.